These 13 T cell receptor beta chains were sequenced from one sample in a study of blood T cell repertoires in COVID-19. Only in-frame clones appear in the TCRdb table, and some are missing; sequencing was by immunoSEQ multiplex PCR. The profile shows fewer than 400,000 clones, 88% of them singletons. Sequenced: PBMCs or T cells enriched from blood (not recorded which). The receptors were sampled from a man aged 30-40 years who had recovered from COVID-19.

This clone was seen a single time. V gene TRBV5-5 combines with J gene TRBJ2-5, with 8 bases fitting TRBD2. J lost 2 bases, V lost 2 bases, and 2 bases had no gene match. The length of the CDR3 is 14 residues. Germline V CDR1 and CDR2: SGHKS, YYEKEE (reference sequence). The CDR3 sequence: CASSFSGGQETQYF. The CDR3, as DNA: TGTGCCAGCAGCTTTTCGGGGGGGCAAGAGACCCAGTACTTC.

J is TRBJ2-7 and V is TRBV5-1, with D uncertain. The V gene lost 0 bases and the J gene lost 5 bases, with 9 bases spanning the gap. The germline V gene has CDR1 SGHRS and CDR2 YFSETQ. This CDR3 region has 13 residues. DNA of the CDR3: TGCGCCAGCAGCTTGGCGCGAGAGGACGAGCAGTACTTC. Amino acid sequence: CASSLAREDEQYF. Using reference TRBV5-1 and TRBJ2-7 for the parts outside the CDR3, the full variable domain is KAGVTQTPRYLIKTRGQQVTLSCSPISGHRSVSWYQQTPGQGLQFLFEYFSETQRNKGNFPGRFSGRQFSNSRSEMNVSTLELGDSALYLCASSLAREDEQYFGPGTRLTVT.

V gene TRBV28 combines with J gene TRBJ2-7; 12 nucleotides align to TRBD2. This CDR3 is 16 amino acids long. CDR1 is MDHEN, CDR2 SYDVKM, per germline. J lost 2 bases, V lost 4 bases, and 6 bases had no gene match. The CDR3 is CASSSPRLAGAYEQYF. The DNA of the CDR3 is TGTGCCAGCAGTTCCCCCCGACTAGCGGGGGCCTACGAGCAGTACTTC. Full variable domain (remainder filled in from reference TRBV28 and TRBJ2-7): DVKVTQSSRYLVKRTGEKVFLECVQDMDHENMFWYRQDPGLGLRLIYFSYDVKMKEKGDIPEGYSVSREKKERFSLILESASTNQTSMYLCASSSPRLAGAYEQYFGPGTRLTVT.

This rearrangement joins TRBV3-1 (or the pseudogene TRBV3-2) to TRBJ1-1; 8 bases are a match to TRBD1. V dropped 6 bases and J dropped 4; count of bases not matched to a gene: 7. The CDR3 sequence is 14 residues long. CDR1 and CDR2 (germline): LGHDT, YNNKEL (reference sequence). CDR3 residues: CASRLRTGGTEAFF. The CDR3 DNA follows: TGTGCCAGCAGGCTACGAACAGGGGGCACTGAAGCTTTCTTT.

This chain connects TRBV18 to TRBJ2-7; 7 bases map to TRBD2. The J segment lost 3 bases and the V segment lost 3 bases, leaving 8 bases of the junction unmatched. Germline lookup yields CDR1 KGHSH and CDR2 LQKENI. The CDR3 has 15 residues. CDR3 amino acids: CASSPGPGRDYEQYF. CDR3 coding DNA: TGTGCCAGCTCACCGGGACCGGGGAGGGACTACGAGCAGTACTTC.

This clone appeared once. CDR3 sequence reads: CASSFGVAGAYEQYF. The DNA for the CDR3 is TGCGCCAGCAGCTTTGGGGTAGCGGGGGCCTACGAGCAGTACTTC. V and J are TRBV5-1 and TRBJ2-7; 9 nucleotides agree with TRBD2. The CDR3 contains 15 residues. Germline V gene lookup returns CDR1 SGHRS and CDR2 YFSETQ. After removal of 2 bases from V and 2 bases from J, the junction contained 5 bases not matched to a gene.

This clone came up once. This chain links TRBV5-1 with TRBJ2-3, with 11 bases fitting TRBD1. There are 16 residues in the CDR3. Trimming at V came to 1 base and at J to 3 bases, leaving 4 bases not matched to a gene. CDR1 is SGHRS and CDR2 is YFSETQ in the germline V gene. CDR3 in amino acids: CASSLWTGGGTDTQYF. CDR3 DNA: TGCGCCAGCAGCTTGTGGACAGGGGGCGGTACAGATACGCAGTATTTT.

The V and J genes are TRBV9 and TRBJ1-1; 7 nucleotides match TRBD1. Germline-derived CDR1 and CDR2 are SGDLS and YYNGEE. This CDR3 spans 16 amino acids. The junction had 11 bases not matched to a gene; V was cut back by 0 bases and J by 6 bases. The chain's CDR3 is CASSVGMAGGTSEAFF. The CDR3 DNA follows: TGTGCCAGCAGCGTAGGAATGGCAGGGGGAACTTCTGAAGCTTTCTTT.

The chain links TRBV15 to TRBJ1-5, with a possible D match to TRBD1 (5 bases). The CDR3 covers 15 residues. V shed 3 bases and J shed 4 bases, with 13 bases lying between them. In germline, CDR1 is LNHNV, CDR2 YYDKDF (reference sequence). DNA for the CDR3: TGTGCCACCAGCAGCTTACAGGTGACAAATCAGCCCCAGCATTTT. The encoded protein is CATSSLQVTNQPQHF.

CDR3 amino acids: CASSPGQGAAVNTEAFF. In nucleotides, the CDR3 is TGTGCCAGCAGCCCCGGACAGGGGGCGGCGGTGAACACTGAAGCTTTCTTT. The gene calls are TRBV3-1 (or the pseudogene TRBV3-2) and TRBJ1-1; TRBD1 agrees at 11 bases. Germline loops: CDR1 LGHDT, CDR2 YNNKEL (reference sequence). V lost 4 bases and J lost 0; bases outside the gene matches: 7. The CDR3 spans 17 residues.

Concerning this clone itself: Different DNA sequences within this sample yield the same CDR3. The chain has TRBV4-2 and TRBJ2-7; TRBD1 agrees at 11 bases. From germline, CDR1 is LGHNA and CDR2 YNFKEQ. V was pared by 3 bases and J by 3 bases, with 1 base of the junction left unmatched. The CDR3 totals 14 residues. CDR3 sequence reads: CASSQGQGDYEQYF. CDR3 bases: TGTGCCAGCAGCCAGGGACAGGGGGACTACGAGCAGTACTTC.

The CDR3 DNA reads as TGTGCCAGTAGTATTGTAGCTGCCAAGTCGACCCAGTACTTC. Amino acids: CASSIVAAKSTQYF. The chain joins TRBV19 to TRBJ2-5; D is unclear. The CDR3 spans 14 residues. V dropped 3 bases and J dropped 7 bases, with 15 bases sitting between them. Germline V gene lookup returns CDR1 LNHDA and CDR2 SQIVND (reference sequence).

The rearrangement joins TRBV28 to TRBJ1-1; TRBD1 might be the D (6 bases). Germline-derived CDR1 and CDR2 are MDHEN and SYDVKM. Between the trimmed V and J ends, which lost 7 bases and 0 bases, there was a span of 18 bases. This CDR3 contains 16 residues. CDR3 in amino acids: CASTPVGGALNTEAFF. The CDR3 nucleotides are TGTGCCAGCACCCCCGTAGGGGGGGCGCTGAACACTGAAGCTTTCTTT.